The 13 T cell receptor beta chains presented below share a single source sample, sequenced in a study of post-analysis software for immune sequencing data. Notes on the study in general: Five or six TRBV segments were significantly more frequent in patients than in controls. TRBV5-6, TRBV5-1 and TRBV20-1 were among these segments.

Built from TCR beta cDNA, the libraries had unique molecular identifiers in them. TCRdb processed the PCR reads anew with MiXCR; each CDR3 protein has one entry. This table has about 800,000 distinct CDR3 sequences, just under 30% appearing once. Their specific antigens are unknown. The material sequenced was blood. These receptors all stem from a girl under 18 with multiple sclerosis.

The chain carries TRBV20-1 and TRBJ2-5; TRBD2 is a possible D gene (6 bases). Germline CDR1 and CDR2: DFQATT and SNEGSKA (reference sequence). The length of the CDR3 is 17 residues. Trimming shortened V by 2 bases and J by 11 bases, and 30 bases separated the two germline ends. This chain's CDR3 is CSARSYRGDGRKNEQYF. CDR3 nucleotides: TGCAGTGCTAGAAGTTATAGAGGCGACGGGAGAAAGAATGAGCAGTACTTC.

This clonotype was seen at least ten times. The chain uses TRBV6-5 and TRBJ2-7; tentatively, D is TRBD1 (6 bases). Germline V gives CDR1 MNHEY, CDR2 SVGAGI. V shed 5 bases and J shed 3 bases, with 11 bases lying between them. This CDR3 region has 13 residues. The CDR3: CASSRTVDYEQYF. The CDR3 region has the DNA TGTGCCAGCAGTAGGACAGTAGACTACGAGCAGTACTTC.

This chain joins TRBV7-2 and TRBJ1-3; D is unresolved. Germline loops: CDR1 SGHTA, CDR2 FQGNSA. V lost 5 bases and J 0 bases, leaving 14 bases between the germline ends. CDR3 size: 16 residues. Here the CDR3 reads CASSLLGSGSGNTIYF. The DNA for the CDR3 is TGTGCCAGCAGCCTTCTCGGGAGCGGCTCTGGAAACACCATATATTTT. The complete variable domain, with remaining parts taken from reference TRBV7-2 and TRBJ1-3, reads GAGVSQSPSNKVTEKGKDVELRCDPISGHTALYWYRQSLGQGLEFLIYFQGNSAPDKSGLPSDRFSAERTGGSVSTLTIQRTQQEDSAVYLCASSLLGSGSGNTIYFGEGSWLTVV.

The chain links TRBV7-2 to TRBJ2-2, with TRBD2 as a possible D gene (5 bases). Looked up from germline, CDR1 is SGHTA and CDR2 is FQGNSA. V shed 5 bases and J shed 6 bases, with 10 bases lying between them. The CDR3 length is 13 residues. The CDR3 bases are TGTGCCAGCAGCCTCACTAGGCCCGGGGAGCTGTTTTTT. This codes for CASSLTRPGELFF.

V gene TRBV4-3 combines with J gene TRBJ1-1; D is undetermined. Germline V lookup: CDR1 LGHNA, CDR2 YSLEER. Trimming shortened V by 0 bases and J by 5 bases, and 13 bases separated the two germline ends. This CDR3 spans 15 amino acids. Here the CDR3 reads CASSQDRGVGTEAFF. CDR3 sequence (DNA): TGCGCCAGCAGCCAAGATCGTGGGGTCGGGACTGAAGCTTTCTTT.

The gene calls are TRBV7-9 and TRBJ2-7, with TRBD2 matching 8 bases. Germline loops: CDR1 SEHNR, CDR2 FQNEAQ (reference sequence). The CDR3 has 14 residues. V dropped 4 bases and J dropped 2; count of bases not matched to a gene: 4. This CDR3 is CASSSTSGTYEQYF. The CDR3 DNA is TGTGCCAGCAGCTCTACTAGCGGTACCTACGAGCAGTACTTC.

This clonotype has only a few counts. The J gene is TRBJ1-3, the V gene TRBV6-6, with D unresolved. Germline CDR1 is MNHNY and CDR2 is SVGAGI (reference sequence). With 2 bases removed from V and 2 bases from J, the gap between germline ends came to 10 bases. The CDR3 is 15 amino acids. The DNA of the CDR3 is TGTGCCAGCAGTTACGCCGAGGGAGCTGGAAACACCATATATTTT. This sequence encodes CASSYAEGAGNTIYF.

There are a few counts of this clonotype. V is TRBV12-3 or TRBV12-4 and J is TRBJ2-7; 7 bases are shared with TRBD1. This CDR3 is 14 amino acids long. Germline trimming cut 3 bases from V and 5 bases from J; bases unmatched to any gene: 7. The CDR3 is CASSFGTVLNEQYF. The CDR3 DNA reads as TGTGCCAGCAGTTTCGGGACAGTGCTGAACGAGCAGTACTTC.

This chain uses TRBV6-2 or TRBV6-3 with TRBJ1-5; D is uncertain. V gave up 5 bases and J gave up 10 bases, with 18 bases separating them. The CDR3 length is 14 residues. The germline CDR1 and CDR2 sequences are MNHEY and SVGEGT. CDR3 sequence (DNA): TGTGCCAGCAGTCAGACCGGAAGAGAGAGACCCCAGCATTTT. Translating it yields CASSQTGRERPQHF.

The chain links TRBV29-1 to TRBJ1-2; 7 bases agree with TRBD1. From germline, CDR1 is SQVTM and CDR2 ANQGSEA. CDR3 size: 11 residues. Trimming cost V 4 bases and J 8 bases; bases outside gene matches: 4. The CDR3 protein is CSVATGPGYTF. CDR3 coding DNA: TGCAGCGTTGCGACAGGGCCGGGCTACACCTTC.

This clonotype occurred a few times. The rearrangement uses TRBV19 and TRBJ2-7, with 7 bases matching TRBD1. CDR1 LNHDA and CDR2 SQIVND come from the germline V gene (reference sequence). This CDR3 is 13 amino acids long. V trimming: 6 bases; J trimming: 7 bases; junction bases outside the gene matches: 9. As DNA, the CDR3 is TGTGCCAGTAGAGGAAGGGGGCAGGGGGAGCAGTACTTC. It is translated as CASRGRGQGEQYF.

The rearrangement links TRBV28 to TRBJ2-7; 9 positions match TRBD1. Germline V gene lookup returns CDR1 MDHEN and CDR2 SYDVKM. J gave up 4 bases and V 4 bases, and 8 bases lay outside the gene matches. This CDR3 spans 15 amino acids. The CDR3 region has the DNA TGTGCCAGCAGTTCAAACAGGGGGCGCGGATACGAGCAGTACTTC. Protein: CASSSNRGRGYEQYF.

CDR3 coding DNA: TGTGCCAGCAGCGCGAACGACTACGAGCAGTACTTC. It translates to CASSANDYEQYF. The genes are TRBV7-2 and TRBJ2-7; no clear D gene. Trimming pared 5 bases from V and 3 bases from J, leaving 8 bases between. The CDR3 spans 12 residues. From germline, CDR1 is SGHTA and CDR2 FQGNSA. The whole variable domain, remainder taken from reference TRBV7-2 and TRBJ2-7, is GAGVSQSPSNKVTEKGKDVELRCDPISGHTALYWYRQSLGQGLEFLIYFQGNSAPDKSGLPSDRFSAERTGGSVSTLTIQRTQQEDSAVYLCASSANDYEQYFGPGTRLTVT.